One sample yielded the 20 T cell receptor beta chains listed below, sequenced in a study of beta chain features in type 1 diabetes. Whole-study findings and limits: Across all four CD4+ subsets, people with type 1 diabetes showed modestly shorter TCRB CDR3s.

The isolated RNA, all of it, was reverse transcribed, so expressed TCRB transcripts were what got sequenced. Sequencing was performed with immunoSEQ multiplex PCR; in TCRdb, only in-frame clones are kept and a portion is missing. The sample includes 160,000 or so clones, 8.5% to 10% of them seen just once. Their specific antigens are unknown. The sample comprised central memory CD4+ T cells from blood. These receptor sequences come from a woman younger than 45 with type 1 diabetes.

The sample holds a few counts of this clone. The rearrangement uses TRBV15 and TRBJ1-5; TRBD1 matches at 7 bases. Germline values: CDR1 LNHNV, CDR2 YYDKDF (reference sequence). V dropped 8 bases and J dropped 15; count of bases not matched to a gene: 7. The CDR3 totals 10 residues. In nucleotides, the CDR3 is TGTGCCACCGATACAGGGGCCCGGCATTTT. This sequence encodes CATDTGARHF.

The V call is TRBV30, the J call TRBJ1-2; 8 bases fit TRBD1. There are 17 residues in the CDR3. CDR1 and CDR2 (germline): GTSNPN, SVGIG (reference sequence). After removal of 1 base from V and 7 bases from J, the junction contained 17 bases not matched to a gene. Here the CDR3 DNA reads TGTGCCTGGAGTGGATCCTCCGGGACAGGATTTCATAGTGGCTACACCTTC. It is translated as CAWSGSSGTGFHSGYTF.

The V call is TRBV4-1, the J call TRBJ1-1; TRBD1 matches 7 bases. V was pared by 4 bases and J by 1 base, with 3 bases of the junction left unmatched. This CDR3 contains 14 residues. Germline V gene data show CDR1 as MGHRA and CDR2 as YSYEKL. The chain's CDR3 is CASSPGTANTEAFF. The DNA of the CDR3 is TGCGCCAGCAGCCCCGGGACAGCGAACACTGAAGCTTTCTTT.

The V call is TRBV11-2, the J call TRBJ2-3, with a weak D call TRBD2 (6 bases). This CDR3 spans 15 amino acids. Trimming took off 4 bases at V and 0 bases at J, with 11 bases between the two ends. CDR1 is SGHAT, CDR2 FQNNGV, per germline. The CDR3: CASSYLRDSTDTQYF. CDR3 sequence (DNA): TGTGCCAGCAGCTACCTGCGGGATAGCACAGATACGCAGTATTTT.

V is TRBV28 and J is TRBJ2-3, with D possibly TRBD1 on 5 matching bases. Germline lookup yields CDR1 MDHEN and CDR2 SYDVKM. Trimming stripped 5 bases from V and 3 bases from J, with 12 bases between. CDR3 length: 14 amino acids. CDR3 amino acids: CASSPAGATDTQYF. The DNA for the CDR3 is TGTGCCAGCAGTCCCGCTGGGGCGACAGATACGCAGTATTTT.

This clone turned up a few times. For the CDR3, the DNA is TGTGCCAGTAGGTGGACTAGCGGGAGTTCCGAGCAGTACTTC. Translating it yields CASRWTSGSSEQYF. The genes are TRBV19 and TRBJ2-7; 13 bases are a match to TRBD2. CDR1 and CDR2 (germline): LNHDA, SQIVND (reference sequence). The CDR3 runs to 14 residues. Germline trimming cut 6 bases from V and 6 bases from J; bases unmatched to any gene: 5. Supplemented by reference TRBV19 and TRBJ2-7, the full variable domain reads DGGITQSPKYLFRKEGQNVTLSCEQNLNHDAMYWYRQDPGQGLRLIYYSQIVNDFQKGDIAEGYSVSREKKESFPLTVTSAQKNPTAFYLCASRWTSGSSEQYFGPGTRLTVT.

This clone was recorded a few times. The chain uses TRBV5-1 and TRBJ2-7; TRBD1 might be the D (6 bases). There are 15 residues in the CDR3. The germline V gene has CDR1 SGHRS and CDR2 YFSETQ. V was pared by 1 base and J by 3 bases, with 14 bases between. The DNA for the CDR3 is TGCGCCAGCAGCTTGCGGACAGATAGGGACTACGAGCAGTACTTC. It yields the protein CASSLRTDRDYEQYF.

This clone was recorded a few times. This rearrangement joins TRBV21-1 to TRBJ2-5; the table calls TRBD2, which could not be checked here. TRBV21-1 is annotated as a pseudogene. The CDR3 has 15 residues. The CDR3 DNA reads TGTGCCAGCAGCTCCAGGACTAGCGGTCAAGAGACCCAGTACTTC. Its translation: CASSSRTSGQETQYF.

This clone was found a few times. The V gene is TRBV5-1, the J gene TRBJ1-5; TRBD1 agrees at 7 bases. Germline V gene lookup returns CDR1 SGHRS and CDR2 YFSETQ. After removal of 4 bases from V and 7 bases from J, the junction contained 11 bases not matched to a gene. The CDR3 extends over 15 amino acids. In DNA form, the CDR3 reads TGCGCCAGCAGCGTCGGAGGGGGCGAAGGGCAGCCCCAGCATTTT. Amino acid sequence: CASSVGGGEGQPQHF.

This clone turned up a few times. This sequence joins TRBV4-1 and TRBJ1-1, with unresolved D. The CDR3 is made up of 13 amino acids. CDR1 MGHRA and CDR2 YSYEKL come from the germline V gene. V gave up 6 bases and J gave up 6 bases, with 14 bases separating them. The CDR3 spells CASRLTRISEAFF. The CDR3 DNA follows: TGCGCCAGCAGGCTGACGCGGATATCTGAAGCTTTCTTT.

There are a few counts of this clone. The chain uses TRBV6-6 and TRBJ2-1; TRBD1 is a possible D gene (5 bases). The germline gives CDR1 MNHNY, CDR2 SVGAGI (reference sequence). This CDR3 contains 14 residues. V dropped 7 bases and J dropped 4 bases, with 14 bases sitting between them. CDR3 DNA: TGTGCCAGCAAGTTAGGTGACAGTTACAATGAGCAGTTCTTC. Its protein is CASKLGDSYNEQFF.

The chain carries TRBV6-4 and TRBJ2-4, with 8 bases aligning to TRBD1. CDR3 length: 15 amino acids. V was clipped by 2 bases and J by 6 bases; unmatched bases: 6. The germline gives CDR1 MRHNA, CDR2 SNTAGT. The CDR3 bases are TGTGCCAGCAGTGACACTAGACAGGGGCGAAACATTCAGTACTTC. Protein sequence: CASSDTRQGRNIQYF.

This clone has a count of ten or more. The V gene is TRBV5-1, the J gene TRBJ2-7, with a weak D call TRBD1 (6 bases). Trimming took 0 bases from V and 2 from J, leaving 12 bases between them. Germline CDR1 is SGHRS and CDR2 is YFSETQ. The CDR3 is 15 amino acids. The CDR3 sequence is CASSLEAGETYEQYF. CDR3 sequence (DNA): TGCGCCAGCAGCTTGGAGGCAGGGGAAACCTACGAGCAGTACTTC.

This chain connects TRBV5-6 to TRBJ2-3, with 10 bases matching TRBD2. V was clipped by 2 bases and J by 5 bases; unmatched bases: 5. The CDR3 has 15 residues. Germline V gene data show CDR1 as SGHDT and CDR2 as YYEEEE. CDR3 nucleotide sequence: TGTGCCAGCAGCTTAGGGACTAGCGCGAGAGATACGCAGTATTTT. Protein: CASSLGTSARDTQYF.

The chain carries TRBV11-2 and TRBJ1-1; 8 bases agree with TRBD1. J lost 0 bases, V lost 6 bases, and 6 bases had no gene match. CDR1 SGHAT and CDR2 FQNNGV come from the germline V gene. This CDR3 contains 15 residues. In DNA form, the CDR3 reads TGTGCCAGCAGATCAGGGGGCTACATGAACACTGAAGCTTTCTTT. Protein: CASRSGGYMNTEAFF. Full variable domain (rest looked up from reference TRBV11-2 and TRBJ1-1): EAGVAQSPRYKIIEKRQSVAFWCNPISGHATLYWYQQILGQGPKLLIQFQNNGVVDDSQLPKDRFSAERLKGVDSTLKIQPAKLEDSAVYLCASRSGGYMNTEAFFGQGTRLTVV.

The rearrangement joins TRBV5-1 to TRBJ2-2; a possible D gene is TRBD2 (7 bases). The CDR3 totals 15 residues. Germline assignment: CDR1 SGHRS and CDR2 YFSETQ. V lost 4 bases, J lost 1 base, and 11 bases lay in between. The CDR3 DNA follows: TGCGCCAGCAGCCGGGGGGCAGGGAACACCGGGGAGCTGTTTTTT. This sequence encodes CASSRGAGNTGELFF.

In its sample, this clone was seen a few times. The V call is TRBV5-6, the J call TRBJ2-1; weak D call: TRBD1 (6 bases). The CDR3 runs 14 residues. V gave up 6 bases and J gave up 6 bases, with 16 bases separating them. Germline CDR1 and CDR2: SGHDT and YYEEEE. CDR3: CASTPGQGFNEQFF. CDR3 DNA sequence: TGTGCCAGCACTCCCGGGCAGGGGTTCAATGAGCAGTTCTTC.

The chain employs TRBV4-2 and TRBJ1-1; 8 positions agree with TRBD1. V shed 3 bases and J 2 bases; nucleotides not matched to a gene: 5. CDR1 is LGHNA, CDR2 YNFKEQ, per germline. The CDR3 loop spans 15 amino acids. This CDR3 is CASSQGRGQNTEAFF. Here the CDR3 DNA reads TGTGCCAGCAGCCAGGGCAGGGGGCAAAACACTGAAGCTTTCTTT.

J is TRBJ1-5 and V is TRBV21-1; the table's TRBD1 call for D was not verified on the DNA. TRBV21-1 is designated a pseudogene. The CDR3 spans 17 residues. The CDR3 DNA is TGTGCCAGCCGCCTGGTAGACAGCCACTATAGCAATCAGCCCCAGCATTTT. Its translation is CASRLVDSHYSNQPQHF.

The CDR3 region is CASRPPAAGGPNEQFF. As DNA, the CDR3 is TGTGCCAGCCGCCCCCCGGCAGCGGGAGGGCCTAATGAGCAGTTCTTC. This chain joins TRBV28 and TRBJ2-1; 10 nucleotides match TRBD2. There are 16 residues in the CDR3. Germline V gene sequence: CDR1 MDHEN, CDR2 SYDVKM. Trimming cost V 8 bases and J 7 bases; bases outside gene matches: 14.